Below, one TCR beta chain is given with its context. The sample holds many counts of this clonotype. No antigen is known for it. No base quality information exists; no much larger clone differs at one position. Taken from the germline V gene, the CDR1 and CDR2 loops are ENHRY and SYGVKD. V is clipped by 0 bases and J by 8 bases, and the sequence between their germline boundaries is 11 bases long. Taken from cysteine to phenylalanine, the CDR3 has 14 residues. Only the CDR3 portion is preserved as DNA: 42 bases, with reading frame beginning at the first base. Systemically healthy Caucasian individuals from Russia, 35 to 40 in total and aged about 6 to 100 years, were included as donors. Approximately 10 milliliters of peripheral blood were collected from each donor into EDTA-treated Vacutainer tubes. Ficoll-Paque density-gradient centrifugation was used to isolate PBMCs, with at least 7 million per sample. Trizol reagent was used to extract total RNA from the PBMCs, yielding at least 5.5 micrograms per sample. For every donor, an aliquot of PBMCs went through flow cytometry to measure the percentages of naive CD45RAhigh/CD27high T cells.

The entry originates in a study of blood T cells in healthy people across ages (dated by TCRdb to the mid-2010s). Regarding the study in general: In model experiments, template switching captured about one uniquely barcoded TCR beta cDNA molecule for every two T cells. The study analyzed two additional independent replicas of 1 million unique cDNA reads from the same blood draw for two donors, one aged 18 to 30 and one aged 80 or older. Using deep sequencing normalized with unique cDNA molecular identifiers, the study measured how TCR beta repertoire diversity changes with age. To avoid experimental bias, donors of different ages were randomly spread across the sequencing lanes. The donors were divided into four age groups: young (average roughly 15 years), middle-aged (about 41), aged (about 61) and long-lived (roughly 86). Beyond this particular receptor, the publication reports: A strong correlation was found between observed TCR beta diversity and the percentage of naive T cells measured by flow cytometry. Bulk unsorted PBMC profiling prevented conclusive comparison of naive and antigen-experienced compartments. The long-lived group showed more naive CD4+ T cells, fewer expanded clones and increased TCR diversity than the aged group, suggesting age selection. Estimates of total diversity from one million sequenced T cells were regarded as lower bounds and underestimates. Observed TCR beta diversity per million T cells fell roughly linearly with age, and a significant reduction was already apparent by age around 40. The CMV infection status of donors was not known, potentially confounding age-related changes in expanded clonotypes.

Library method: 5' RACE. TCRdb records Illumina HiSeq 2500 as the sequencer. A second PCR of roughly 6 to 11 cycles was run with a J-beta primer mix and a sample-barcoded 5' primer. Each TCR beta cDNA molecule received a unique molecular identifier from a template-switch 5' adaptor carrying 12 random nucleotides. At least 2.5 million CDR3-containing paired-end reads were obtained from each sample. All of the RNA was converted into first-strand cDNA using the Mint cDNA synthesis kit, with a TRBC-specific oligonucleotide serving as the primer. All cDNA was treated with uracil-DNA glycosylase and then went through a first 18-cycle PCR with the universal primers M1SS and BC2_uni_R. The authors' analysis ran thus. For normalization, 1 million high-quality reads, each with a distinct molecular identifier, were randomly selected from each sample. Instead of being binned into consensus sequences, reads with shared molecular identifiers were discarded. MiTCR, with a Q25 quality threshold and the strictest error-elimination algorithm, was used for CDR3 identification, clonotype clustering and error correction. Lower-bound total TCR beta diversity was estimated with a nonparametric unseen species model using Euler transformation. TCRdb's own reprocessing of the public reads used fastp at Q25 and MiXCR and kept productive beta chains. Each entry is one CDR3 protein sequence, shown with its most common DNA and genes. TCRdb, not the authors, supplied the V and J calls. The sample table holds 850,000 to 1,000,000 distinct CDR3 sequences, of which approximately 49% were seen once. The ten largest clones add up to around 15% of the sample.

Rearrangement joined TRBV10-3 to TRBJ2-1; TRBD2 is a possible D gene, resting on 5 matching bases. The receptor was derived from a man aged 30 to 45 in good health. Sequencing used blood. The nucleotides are TGTGCCATCAGTGAGTCGAGGGCGTTGGATGAGCAGTTCTTC. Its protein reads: CAISESRALDEQFF.